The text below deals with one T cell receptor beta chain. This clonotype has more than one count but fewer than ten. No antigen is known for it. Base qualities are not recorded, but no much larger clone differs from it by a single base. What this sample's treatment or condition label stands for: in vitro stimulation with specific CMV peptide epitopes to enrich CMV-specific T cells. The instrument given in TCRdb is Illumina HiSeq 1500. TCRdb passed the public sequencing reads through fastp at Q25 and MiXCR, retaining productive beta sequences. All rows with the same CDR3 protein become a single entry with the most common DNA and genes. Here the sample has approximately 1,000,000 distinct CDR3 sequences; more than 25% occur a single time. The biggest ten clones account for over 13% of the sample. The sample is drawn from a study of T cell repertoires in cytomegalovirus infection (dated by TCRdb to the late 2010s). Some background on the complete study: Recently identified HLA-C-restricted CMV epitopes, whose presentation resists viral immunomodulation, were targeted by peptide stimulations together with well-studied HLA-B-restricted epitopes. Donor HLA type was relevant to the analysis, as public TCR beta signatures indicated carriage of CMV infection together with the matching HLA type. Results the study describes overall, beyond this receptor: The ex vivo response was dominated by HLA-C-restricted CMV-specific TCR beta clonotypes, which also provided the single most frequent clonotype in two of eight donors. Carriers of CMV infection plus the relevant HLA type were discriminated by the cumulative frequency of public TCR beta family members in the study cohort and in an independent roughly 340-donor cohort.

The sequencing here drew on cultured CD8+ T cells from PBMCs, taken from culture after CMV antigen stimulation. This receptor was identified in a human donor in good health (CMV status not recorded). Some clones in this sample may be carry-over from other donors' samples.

The CDR3 region has the sequence CASSQDIGENEYNEQFF. The bases read TGCGCCAGCAGCCAAGATATCGGGGAGAACGAGTACAATGAGCAGTTCTTC. The receptor chain draws on TRBV4-3 and TRBJ2-1; tentative D gene TRBD2, with 5 bases matching. The germline V gene provides CDR1 LGHNA and CDR2 YSLEER. Between the V and J ends, shortened by 0 bases and 4 bases respectively, the junction contains 16 bases. The CDR3 holds 17 amino acids from the cysteine to the phenylalanine. The read is trimmed to its CDR3 DNA, 51 bases read in frame from base 1.